This T cell receptor beta chain was identified during a study of identical twins. The CDR3 has 15 amino acids. From germline, CDR1 is MNHEY and CDR2 SMNVEV (reference sequence). Trimming removed 5 bases from V and 4 bases from J; junction bases left unmatched: 9. TCRdb analysed the 5' RACE reads with MiXCR anew, one entry per CDR3 protein. The sample contains hundreds of thousands of distinct CDR3 sequences, roughly 20% of which appear only once. This clonotype has more than one count but fewer than ten. Healthy Caucasians alone served as donors. These data are also associated with another study on T cells expressing NK-cell markers. As that report states: Sorted CD3+CD56+NKG2C+, CD3+CD56+NKG2C- and CD3+CD56-NKG2C+ T-cell subsets were beta-chain profiled. More than 5 donors showed dominant NKG2C+ clonotypes comprising about 1.0-7.5% of their CD8+ T cells.

Sequencing input: PBMCs. The V gene is TRBV27, the J gene TRBJ1-1; 8 bases match TRBD1. The receptor comes from a woman younger than 30 in good health. CDR3 amino acids: CASSLRTGRGTEAFF. CDR3 nucleotides: TGTGCCAGCAGTCTCCGGACAGGGAGGGGCACTGAAGCTTTCTTT.